There are a few counts of the clone carrying this TCR beta chain. Its antigen is undetermined. This entry comes from a study of T-cell reconstitution after alpha-beta-depleted transplantation in children. Study conclusions and caveats: Expanded graft clones numbering several hundred reportedly gave rise to alpha-beta T cells about two months after transplant.

Unique molecular identifiers were incorporated during preparation of the TCRbeta library. A single record per CDR3 protein comes from TCRdb applying MiXCR to the PCR reads. The repertoire has roughly 200,000 distinct CDR3 sequences, roughly 8.3% of them found once; the top ten carry approximately 40%. Sequences were derived from PBMCs, mostly from graft donor cells, sampled 360 days after TCRalphabeta/CD19-depleted stem cell transplant. This clonotype was sampled from a male patient under 10 years old who had a stem cell transplant for acute myeloid leukemia, so the T cells may come from the graft donor.

The CDR3: CASSLNSRGETQYF. The DNA for the CDR3 is TGCGCCAGCAGCTTAAACAGCAGGGGAGAGACCCAGTACTTC. The chain links TRBV5-1 to TRBJ2-5, with D possibly being TRBD1 (6 bases). CDR3 length: 14 residues. Looked up from germline, CDR1 is SGHRS and CDR2 is YFSETQ. V was trimmed by 2 bases and J by 4 bases, leaving 12 bases between them.